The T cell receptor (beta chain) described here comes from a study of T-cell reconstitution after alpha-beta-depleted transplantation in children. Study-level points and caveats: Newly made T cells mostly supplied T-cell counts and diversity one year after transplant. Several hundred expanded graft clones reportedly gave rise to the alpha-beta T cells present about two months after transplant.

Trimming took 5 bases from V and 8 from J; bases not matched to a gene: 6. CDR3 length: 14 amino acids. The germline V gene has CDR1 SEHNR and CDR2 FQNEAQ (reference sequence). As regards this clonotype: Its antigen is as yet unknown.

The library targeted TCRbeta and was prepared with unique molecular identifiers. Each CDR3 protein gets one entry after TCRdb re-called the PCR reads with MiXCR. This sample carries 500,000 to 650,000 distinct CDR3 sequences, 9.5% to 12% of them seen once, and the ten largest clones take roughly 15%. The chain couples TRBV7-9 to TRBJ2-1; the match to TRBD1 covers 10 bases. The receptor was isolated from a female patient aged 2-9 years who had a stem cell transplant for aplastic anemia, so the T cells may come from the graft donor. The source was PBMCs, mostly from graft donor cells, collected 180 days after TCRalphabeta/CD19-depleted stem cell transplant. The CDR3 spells CASSEWTGGHEQFF. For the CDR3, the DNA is TGTGCCAGCAGCGAGTGGACAGGGGGGCATGAGCAGTTCTTC.